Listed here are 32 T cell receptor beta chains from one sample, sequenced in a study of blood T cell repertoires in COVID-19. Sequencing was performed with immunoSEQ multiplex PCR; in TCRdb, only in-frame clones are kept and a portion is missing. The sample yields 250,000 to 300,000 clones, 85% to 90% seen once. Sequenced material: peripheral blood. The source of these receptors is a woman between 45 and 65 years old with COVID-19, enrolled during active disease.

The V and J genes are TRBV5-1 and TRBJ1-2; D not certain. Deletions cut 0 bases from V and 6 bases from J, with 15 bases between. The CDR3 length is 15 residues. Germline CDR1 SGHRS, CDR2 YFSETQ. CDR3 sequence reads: CASSLATGSWDGYTF. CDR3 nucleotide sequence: TGCGCCAGCAGCTTGGCGACCGGGTCATGGGATGGCTACACCTTC.

In DNA, the CDR3 is TGTGCCAGCACCCACAGGGTGGGAGAGACCCAGTACTTC. Translation: CASTHRVGETQYF. The chain has TRBV7-9 and TRBJ2-5, with D perhaps matching TRBD1 (6 bases). V shed 7 bases and J shed 4 bases, with 13 bases lying between them. CDR3 length equals 13 residues. The V gene's germline CDR1 is SEHNR and CDR2 FQNEAQ (reference sequence).

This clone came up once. CDR3 protein: CASSLAGTSGNNEQFF. The CDR3 DNA follows: TGCGCCAGCAGCTTGGCCGGGACTAGCGGAAACAATGAGCAGTTCTTC. The rearrangement links TRBV5-1 to TRBJ2-1; 11 bases fit TRBD2. V lost 0 bases and J lost 5; bases outside the gene matches: 4. Germline V gives CDR1 SGHRS, CDR2 YFSETQ. The CDR3 consists of 16 residues.

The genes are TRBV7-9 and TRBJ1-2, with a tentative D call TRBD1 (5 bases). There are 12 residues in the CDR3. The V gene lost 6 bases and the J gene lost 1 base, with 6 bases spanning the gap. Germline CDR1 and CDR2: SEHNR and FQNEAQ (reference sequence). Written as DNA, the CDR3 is TGTGCCAGCAGTAGGGGTAACTATGGCTACACCTTC. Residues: CASSRGNYGYTF. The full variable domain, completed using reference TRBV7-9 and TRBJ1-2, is DTGVSQNPRHKITKRGQNVTFRCDPISEHNRLYWYRQTLGQGPEFLTYFQNEAQLEKSRLLSDRFSAERPKGSFSTLEIQRTEQGDSAMYLCASSRGNYGYTFGSGTRLTVV.

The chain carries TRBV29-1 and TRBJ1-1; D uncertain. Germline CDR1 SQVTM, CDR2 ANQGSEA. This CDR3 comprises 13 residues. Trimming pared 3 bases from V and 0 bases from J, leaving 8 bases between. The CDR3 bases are TGCAGCGTTGATGTGAGTATGAACACTGAAGCTTTCTTT. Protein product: CSVDVSMNTEAFF.

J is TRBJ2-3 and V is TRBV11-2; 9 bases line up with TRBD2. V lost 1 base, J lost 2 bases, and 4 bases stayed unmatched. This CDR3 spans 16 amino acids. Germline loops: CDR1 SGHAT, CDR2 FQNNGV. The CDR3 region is CASSLGGGRATDTQYF. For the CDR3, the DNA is TGTGCCAGCAGCTTAGGAGGCGGGAGGGCCACAGATACGCAGTATTTT.

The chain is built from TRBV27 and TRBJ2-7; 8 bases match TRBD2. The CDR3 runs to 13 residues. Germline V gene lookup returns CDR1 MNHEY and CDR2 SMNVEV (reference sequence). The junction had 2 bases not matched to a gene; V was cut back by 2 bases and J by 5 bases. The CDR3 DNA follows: TGTGCCAGCAGTTTAGGGACTAGGAACGAGCAGTACTTC. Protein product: CASSLGTRNEQYF.

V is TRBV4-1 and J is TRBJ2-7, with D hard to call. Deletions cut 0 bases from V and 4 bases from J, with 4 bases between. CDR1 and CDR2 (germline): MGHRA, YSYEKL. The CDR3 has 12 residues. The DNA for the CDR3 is TGCGCCAGCAGCCAAGATAGTTACGAGCAGTACTTC. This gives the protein CASSQDSYEQYF.

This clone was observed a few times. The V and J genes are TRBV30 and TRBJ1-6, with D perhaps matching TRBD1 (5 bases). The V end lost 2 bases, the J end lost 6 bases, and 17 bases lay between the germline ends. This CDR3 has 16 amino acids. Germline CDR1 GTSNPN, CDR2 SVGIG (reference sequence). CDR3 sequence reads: CAWSSGGTVFNSPLHF. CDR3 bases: TGTGCCTGGAGTTCCGGCGGGACGGTCTTTAATTCACCCCTCCACTTT.

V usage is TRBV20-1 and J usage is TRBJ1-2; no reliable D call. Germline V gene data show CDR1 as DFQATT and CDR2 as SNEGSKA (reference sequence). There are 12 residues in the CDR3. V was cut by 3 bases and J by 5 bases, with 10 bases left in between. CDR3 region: CSASSWAYGYTF. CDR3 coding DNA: TGCAGTGCTAGTAGTTGGGCATATGGCTACACCTTC.

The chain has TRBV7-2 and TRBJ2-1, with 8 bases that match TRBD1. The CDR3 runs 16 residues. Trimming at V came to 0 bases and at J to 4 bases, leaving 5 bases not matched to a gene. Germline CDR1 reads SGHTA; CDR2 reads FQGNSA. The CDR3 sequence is CASSLAVGTGYNEQFF. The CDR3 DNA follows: TGTGCCAGCAGCTTAGCAGTTGGGACAGGATACAATGAGCAGTTCTTC. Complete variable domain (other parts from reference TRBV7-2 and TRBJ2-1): GAGVSQSPSNKVTEKGKDVELRCDPISGHTALYWYRQSLGQGLEFLIYFQGNSAPDKSGLPSDRFSAERTGGSVSTLTIQRTQQEDSAVYLCASSLAVGTGYNEQFFGPGTRLTVL.

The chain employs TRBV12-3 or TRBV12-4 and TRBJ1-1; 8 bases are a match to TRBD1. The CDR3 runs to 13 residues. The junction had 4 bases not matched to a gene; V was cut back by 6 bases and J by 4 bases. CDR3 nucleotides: TGTGCCAGCAGCCGTACAGGGGGCACTGAAGCTTTCTTT. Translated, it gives CASSRTGGTEAFF.

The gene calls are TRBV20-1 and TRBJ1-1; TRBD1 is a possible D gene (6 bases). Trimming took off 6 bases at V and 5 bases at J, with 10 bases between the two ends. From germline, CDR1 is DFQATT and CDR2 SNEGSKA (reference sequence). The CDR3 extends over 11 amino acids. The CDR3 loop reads CSAGGWTEAFF. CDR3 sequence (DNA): TGCAGTGCAGGGGGATGGACTGAAGCTTTCTTT.

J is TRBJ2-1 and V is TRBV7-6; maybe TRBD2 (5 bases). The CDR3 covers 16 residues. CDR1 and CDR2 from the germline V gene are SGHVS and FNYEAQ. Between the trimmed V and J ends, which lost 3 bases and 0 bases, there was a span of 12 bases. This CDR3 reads CASSFSAGSSYNEQFF. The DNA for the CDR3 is TGTGCCAGCAGCTTCTCGGCGGGTAGCTCCTACAATGAGCAGTTCTTC.

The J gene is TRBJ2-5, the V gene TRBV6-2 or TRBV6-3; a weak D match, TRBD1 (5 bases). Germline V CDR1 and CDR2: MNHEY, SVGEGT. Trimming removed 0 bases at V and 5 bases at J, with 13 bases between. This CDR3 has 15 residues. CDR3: CASSYSGQGRETQYF. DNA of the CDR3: TGTGCCAGCAGTTACTCGGGTCAGGGAAGGGAGACCCAGTACTTC.

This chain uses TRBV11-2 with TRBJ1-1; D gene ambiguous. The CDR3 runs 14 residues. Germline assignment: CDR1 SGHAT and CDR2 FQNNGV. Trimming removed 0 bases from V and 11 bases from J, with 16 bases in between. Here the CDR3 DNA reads TGTGCCAGCAGCTTAGAGACAAGGAACATTTGGGCTTTCTTT. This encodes CASSLETRNIWAFF.

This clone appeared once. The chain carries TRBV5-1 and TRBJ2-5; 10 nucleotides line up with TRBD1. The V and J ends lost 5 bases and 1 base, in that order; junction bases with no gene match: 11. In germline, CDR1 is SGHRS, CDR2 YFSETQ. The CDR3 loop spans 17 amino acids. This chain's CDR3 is CASRTGRGTGAQETQYF. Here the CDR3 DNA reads TGCGCCAGCAGGACGGGACGAGGGACAGGGGCCCAAGAGACCCAGTACTTC.

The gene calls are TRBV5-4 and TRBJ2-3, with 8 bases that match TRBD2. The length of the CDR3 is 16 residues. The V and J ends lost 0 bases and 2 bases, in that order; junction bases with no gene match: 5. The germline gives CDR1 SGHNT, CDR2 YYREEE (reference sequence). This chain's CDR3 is CASSLDSGRTTDTQYF. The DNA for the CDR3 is TGTGCCAGCAGCTTGGACAGCGGGAGAACCACAGATACGCAGTATTTT.

CDR3 DNA: TGTGCCAGCTCAACCAGTAACTCCTACAATGAGCAGTTCTTC. It yields the protein CASSTSNSYNEQFF. The chain employs TRBV18 and TRBJ2-1; the D is unclear. Germline V CDR1 and CDR2: KGHSH, LQKENI. V was trimmed by 5 bases and J by 0 bases, leaving 8 bases between them. There are 14 residues in the CDR3.

CDR3 nucleotides: TGTGCCAGCAGCATGGGCCACCCCAATGGAGATACGCAGTATTTT. This sequence encodes CASSMGHPNGDTQYF. The chain employs TRBV11-2 and TRBJ2-3; unclear D gene. The CDR3 length is 15 residues. V was trimmed by 5 bases and J by 5 bases, leaving 17 bases between them. Germline lookup yields CDR1 SGHAT and CDR2 FQNNGV.

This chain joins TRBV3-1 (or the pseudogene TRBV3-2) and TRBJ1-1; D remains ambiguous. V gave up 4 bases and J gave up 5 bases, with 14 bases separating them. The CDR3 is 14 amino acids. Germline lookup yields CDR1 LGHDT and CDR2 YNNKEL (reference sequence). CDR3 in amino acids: CASSPTLPVTEAFF. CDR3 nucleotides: TGTGCCAGCAGCCCCACCCTCCCGGTTACTGAAGCTTTCTTT.

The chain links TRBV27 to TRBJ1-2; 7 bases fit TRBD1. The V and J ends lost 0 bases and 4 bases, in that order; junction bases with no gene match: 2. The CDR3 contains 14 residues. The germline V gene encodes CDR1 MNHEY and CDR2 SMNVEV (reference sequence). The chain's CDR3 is CASSLSGQIYGYTF. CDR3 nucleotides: TGTGCCAGCAGTTTATCGGGACAGATCTATGGCTACACCTTC.

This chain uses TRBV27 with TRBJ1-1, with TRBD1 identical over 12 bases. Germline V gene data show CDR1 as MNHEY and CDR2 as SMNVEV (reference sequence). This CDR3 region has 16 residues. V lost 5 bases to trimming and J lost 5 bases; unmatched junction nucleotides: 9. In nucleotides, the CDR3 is TGTGCCAGCAGTCCCGGGACAGGGGGCGTATTGACTGAAGCTTTCTTT. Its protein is CASSPGTGGVLTEAFF.

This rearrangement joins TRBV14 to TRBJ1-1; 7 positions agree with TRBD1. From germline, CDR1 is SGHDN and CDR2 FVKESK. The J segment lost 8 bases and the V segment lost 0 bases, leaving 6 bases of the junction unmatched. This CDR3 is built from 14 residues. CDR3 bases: TGTGCCAGCAGCCAAGATTCGAGCAGGGGGGAAGCTTTCTTT. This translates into CASSQDSSRGEAFF.

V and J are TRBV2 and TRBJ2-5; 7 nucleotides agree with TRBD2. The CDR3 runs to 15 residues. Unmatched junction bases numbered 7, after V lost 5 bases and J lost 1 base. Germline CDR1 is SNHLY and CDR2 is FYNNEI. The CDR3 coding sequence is TGTGCCAGCAGTCGGAGGCGGGAGCTCCAAGAGACCCAGTACTTC. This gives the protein CASSRRRELQETQYF.

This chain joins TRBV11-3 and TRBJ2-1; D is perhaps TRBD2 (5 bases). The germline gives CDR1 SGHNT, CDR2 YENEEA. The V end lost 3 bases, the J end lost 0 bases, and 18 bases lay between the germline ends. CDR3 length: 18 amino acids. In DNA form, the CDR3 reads TGTGCCAGCAGCTTCGTTGTGGAAGCGGTAGCCTCCTACAATGAGCAGTTCTTC. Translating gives CASSFVVEAVASYNEQFF.

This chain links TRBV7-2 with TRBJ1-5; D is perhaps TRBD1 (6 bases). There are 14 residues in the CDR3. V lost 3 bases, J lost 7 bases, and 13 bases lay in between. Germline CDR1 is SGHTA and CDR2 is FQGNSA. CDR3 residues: CASSLHRAQQPQHF. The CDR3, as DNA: TGTGCCAGCAGCTTGCACAGGGCTCAACAGCCCCAGCATTTT.

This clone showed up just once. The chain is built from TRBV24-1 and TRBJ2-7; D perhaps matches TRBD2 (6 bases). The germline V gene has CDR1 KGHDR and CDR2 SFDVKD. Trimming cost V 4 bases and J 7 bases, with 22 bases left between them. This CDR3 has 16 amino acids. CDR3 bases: TGTGCCACCAGTGAAGCTACTAGCCTCGGGAGCCGGGAGCAGTACTTC. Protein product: CATSEATSLGSREQYF.

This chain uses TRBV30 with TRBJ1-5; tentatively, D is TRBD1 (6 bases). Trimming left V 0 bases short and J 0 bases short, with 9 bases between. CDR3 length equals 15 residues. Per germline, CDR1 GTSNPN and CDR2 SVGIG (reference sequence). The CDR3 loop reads CAWSVGTSSNQPQHF. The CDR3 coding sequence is TGTGCCTGGAGTGTTGGGACAAGTAGCAATCAGCCCCAGCATTTT.

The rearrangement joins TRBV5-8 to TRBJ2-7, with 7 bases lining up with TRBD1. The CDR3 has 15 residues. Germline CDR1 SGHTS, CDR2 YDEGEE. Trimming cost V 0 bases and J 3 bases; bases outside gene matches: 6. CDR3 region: CASSLAQGESYEQYF. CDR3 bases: TGTGCCAGCAGCTTGGCCCAGGGGGAGAGCTACGAGCAGTACTTC.

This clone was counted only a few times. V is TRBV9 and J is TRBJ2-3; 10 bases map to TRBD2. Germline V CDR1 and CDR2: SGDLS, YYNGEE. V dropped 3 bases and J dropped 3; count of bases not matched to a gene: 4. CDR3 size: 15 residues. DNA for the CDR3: TGTGCCAGCAGCGAGCGGGAGGGCCGGACAGATACGCAGTATTTT. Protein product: CASSEREGRTDTQYF.

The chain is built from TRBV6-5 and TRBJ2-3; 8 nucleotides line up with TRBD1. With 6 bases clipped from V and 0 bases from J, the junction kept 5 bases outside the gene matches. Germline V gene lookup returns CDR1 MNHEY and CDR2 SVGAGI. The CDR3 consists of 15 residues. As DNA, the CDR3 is TGTGCCAGCAGGCCCGGACAGGGAAGCACAGATACGCAGTATTTT. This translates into CASRPGQGSTDTQYF.